This paragraph covers one TCR beta chain sequence. Its antigen is not identified. The sample comes from a study of cytomegalovirus exposure and HLA in healthy donors. Libraries were prepared by immunoSEQ multiplex PCR; TCRdb keeps only in-frame clonotypes and omits some of them. The sample lists about 120,000 clones; more than 70% were seen once. Whole-study results and caveats: TCR clusters originating in the first cohort tended to co-occur in the 100 to 150 validation repertoires, according to a later analysis.

The donors were members of the approximately 130-subject validation cohort (separate from the approximately 670-subject first cohort). The source is a man aged 18 to 29 in good health and CMV-seronegative. Sequencing was carried out using PBMCs.

For the CDR3, the DNA is TGTGCCAGCAGCCCCGGCACTGAAGCTTTCTTT. Translation gives CASSPGTEAFF. J is TRBJ1-1 and V is TRBV7-9; D is undetermined. The V gene lost 5 bases and the J gene lost 4 bases, with 5 bases spanning the gap. Germline V lookup: CDR1 SEHNR, CDR2 FQNEAQ (reference sequence). This CDR3 has 11 residues.